The 5 T cell receptor beta chains below all came from one sample that was sequenced in a study of shared clonotypes between healthy human individuals. Only in-frame clones appear in the TCRdb table, and some are missing; sequencing was by immunoSEQ multiplex PCR. The sample holds about 450,000 clones; more than 75% are singletons and the top ten take around 13%. The sequenced sample was PBMCs. These receptors originate from a woman between 35 and 50 years old in good health. Some clones in this sample may be carry-over from other donors' samples.

This chain joins TRBV9 and TRBJ2-5, with 8 nucleotides matching TRBD1. The V gene's germline CDR1 is SGDLS and CDR2 YYNGEE. Trimming took 0 bases from V and 0 from J; bases not matched to a gene: 10. This CDR3 is built from 18 residues. Written as DNA, the CDR3 is TGTGCCAGCAGCGTAGCTGGGCCCAGGACAGGGTACCAAGAGACCCAGTACTTC. Its protein is CASSVAGPRTGYQETQYF.

The V gene is TRBV2, the J gene TRBJ2-7, with 7 bases matching TRBD1. The junction had 13 bases not matched to a gene; V was cut back by 4 bases and J by 7 bases. The germline V gene encodes CDR1 SNHLY and CDR2 FYNNEI. This CDR3 has 15 residues. The CDR3 is CASSVGSQGVTEQYF. CDR3 coding DNA: TGTGCCAGCAGTGTGGGAAGTCAGGGGGTTACAGAGCAGTACTTC.

V is TRBV7-3 and J is TRBJ2-5; 8 positions match TRBD2. The germline V gene encodes CDR1 SGHTA and CDR2 FQGTGA. This CDR3 has 17 amino acids. The trim removed 5 bases at V and 5 bases at J, leaving 16 bases unmatched. The CDR3: CASSTPSAGGGGETQYF. The CDR3 region has the DNA TGTGCCAGCAGCACCCCTTCGGCGGGAGGAGGGGGTGAGACCCAGTACTTC.

The chain combines TRBV9 with TRBJ2-1; D unresolved. The germline V gene has CDR1 SGDLS and CDR2 YYNGEE. V was clipped by 0 bases and J by 0 bases, with 4 bases between them. The CDR3 sequence is 14 residues long. The chain's CDR3 is CASSVESSYNEQFF. In nucleotides, the CDR3 is TGTGCCAGCAGCGTAGAAAGCTCCTACAATGAGCAGTTCTTC.

J is TRBJ2-1 and V is TRBV18; no firm D call. The germline CDR1 and CDR2 sequences are KGHSH and LQKENI. Trimming shortened V by 3 bases and J by 3 bases, and 9 bases separated the two germline ends. The CDR3 is 14 amino acids. The CDR3 bases are TGTGCCAGCTCACCGGACCACAGCTACAATGAGCAGTTCTTC. Amino acid sequence: CASSPDHSYNEQFF.